This T cell receptor beta chain stems from a study of persistence of HIV-infected CD4 T cells. This was the immunoSEQ version 4 assay in survey mode. Genomic DNA was diluted to 9 to 10 ng/uL, up to roughly 1 ug per sample. This table comes from immunoSEQ multiplex PCR, and its TCRdb copy is limited to in-frame clones, with some not included. The table shows more than 35,000 clones, with roughly nine tenths occurring only once. On this clone: Its specificity is not known.

Looked up from germline, CDR1 is LGHDT and CDR2 is YNNKEL (reference sequence). V lost 3 bases and J 7 bases, leaving 15 bases between the germline ends. The length of the CDR3 is 15 residues. Anti-CD3/anti-CD28 beads served as a nonspecific positive control stimulus. CD4+ T cells upregulating both CD40 ligand and CD69 were sorted as responding cells. For about 20 hours, CD8-depleted PBMCs received anti-CD28/CD49d costimulation, a CD40-blocking antibody and enfuvirtide. This TCR derives from an adult man with HIV who was CMV-seropositive. Sequences were derived from CD4+ T cells sorted from PBMCs after approximately 19-hour stimulation, sampled from a patient who received antiretroviral therapy. The chain has TRBV3-1 (or the pseudogene TRBV3-2) and TRBJ1-4, with D perhaps matching TRBD1 (6 bases). The CDR3 DNA reads as TGTGCCAGCAGCCAGGCCACAGGGTGGGTTGAAAAACTGTTTTTT. Residues: CASSQATGWVEKLFF.